The 16 T cell receptor beta chains reported below all come from one sample, sequenced in a study of beta chain features in type 1 diabetes. cDNA synthesis used the whole RNA isolate, giving expressed TCRB sequences. Repertoires were generated with immunoSEQ multiplex PCR, while TCRdb's copy carries only in-frame clones and drops some. The table includes hundreds of thousands of clones, 13% to 15% detected once. What was sequenced was naive CD4+ T cells from blood. The receptors derive from a middle-aged woman in good health.

The CDR3 nucleotides read TGCGCCAGCAGCCAAGGATCCGGACTAGCGGATTCCTACGAGCAGTACTTC. It specifies CASSQGSGLADSYEQYF. The chain couples TRBV4-1 to TRBJ2-7; 10 nucleotides align to TRBD2. The CDR3 spans 17 residues. The germline V gene has CDR1 MGHRA and CDR2 YSYEKL. After removal of 1 base from V and 1 base from J, the junction contained 7 bases not matched to a gene.

This clone was seen a few times. The V and J genes are TRBV4-1 and TRBJ1-2, with D perhaps matching TRBD1 (5 bases). V lost 2 bases and J lost 8, with 6 bases in between. This CDR3 region has 11 residues. The germline CDR1 and CDR2 sequences are MGHRA and YSYEKL. The CDR3 DNA is TGCGCCAGCAGCCAAAGGGGAGGCTACACCTTC. The encoded protein is CASSQRGGYTF.

This clone was seen more than once but under ten times. The chain employs TRBV6-1 and TRBJ1-2; TRBD1 agrees at 10 bases. V lost 9 bases to trimming and J lost 6 bases; unmatched junction nucleotides: 7. CDR3 length: 13 residues. From germline, CDR1 is MNHNS and CDR2 SASEGT. The CDR3 region is CASTGQGTDGYTF. The CDR3 DNA follows: TGTGCCAGTACGGGACAGGGGACGGATGGCTACACCTTC.

The chain links TRBV2 to TRBJ1-5; possibly TRBD1 for D (5 bases). Germline V CDR1 and CDR2: SNHLY, FYNNEI. Trimming pared 4 bases from V and 7 bases from J, leaving 14 bases between. The CDR3 is 14 residues long. The CDR3 spells CASSGEARAQPQHF. In nucleotides, the CDR3 is TGTGCCAGCAGTGGAGAGGCCAGGGCCCAGCCCCAGCATTTT.

This clone was picked up a small number of times. The chain's CDR3 is CASSPRPVGGGALATQYF. The CDR3 DNA reads as TGTGCCAGCTCACCCCGGCCGGTTGGCGGGGGGGCCTTGGCGACGCAGTATTTT. This rearrangement joins TRBV18 to TRBJ2-3; 9 bases line up with TRBD2. The CDR3 spans 18 residues. Per germline, CDR1 KGHSH and CDR2 LQKENI. V gave up 3 bases and J gave up 9 bases; unmatched junction bases: 19. The full variable domain, with the rest looked up from reference TRBV18 and TRBJ2-3, is NAGVMQNPRHLVRRRGQEARLRCSPMKGHSHVYWYRQLPEEGLKFMVYLQKENIIDESGMPKERFSAEFPKEGPSILRIQQVVRGDSAAYFCASSPRPVGGGALATQYFGPGTRLTVL.

This clone was seen more than once but under ten times. The chain links TRBV6-5 to TRBJ2-7; TRBD1 might be the D (6 bases). This CDR3 has 14 residues. V was trimmed by 6 bases and J by 2 bases, leaving 14 bases between them. Germline CDR1 MNHEY, CDR2 SVGAGI. DNA of the CDR3: TGTGCCAGCAGAACCGACAGGCCCACCTACGAGCAGTACTTC. Protein sequence: CASRTDRPTYEQYF.

The J gene is TRBJ2-7, the V gene TRBV7-9; D might be TRBD2 (7 bases). V lost 11 bases, J lost 3 bases, and 14 bases lay in between. The germline CDR1 and CDR2 sequences are SEHNR and FQNEAQ (reference sequence). The CDR3 extends over 12 amino acids. DNA of the CDR3: TGTGCCGGGGGGGGCAGGAACTACGAGCAGTACTTC. Amino acid sequence: CAGGGRNYEQYF.

The sample holds a few counts of this clone. This sequence joins TRBV10-3 and TRBJ1-1; D gene ambiguous. The germline V gene has CDR1 ENHRY and CDR2 SYGVKD. V shed 6 bases and J shed 5 bases, with 10 bases lying between them. CDR3 length: 12 residues. The CDR3 sequence: CAIRGGPTEAFF. The CDR3 region has the DNA TGTGCCATCAGAGGAGGACCAACTGAAGCTTTCTTT.

The V gene is TRBV9, the J gene TRBJ2-2, with 9 bases lining up with TRBD2. Germline V gene lookup returns CDR1 SGDLS and CDR2 YYNGEE. V shed 0 bases, J shed 6 bases, and the junction held 6 bases outside the gene matches. There are 16 residues in the CDR3. The CDR3 DNA follows: TGTGCCAGCAGCGTAGCTGCGGGGGGGCCCTCCGGGGAGCTGTTTTTT. Amino acids: CASSVAAGGPSGELFF.

CDR3: CATGGGRINTEAFF. DNA of the CDR3: TGTGCCACGGGGGGGGGTCGTATAAACACTGAAGCTTTCTTT. J is TRBJ1-1 and V is TRBV6-5; tentative D call: TRBD1 (5 bases). Germline V gene lookup returns CDR1 MNHEY and CDR2 SVGAGI. The length of the CDR3 is 14 residues. V was shortened by 10 bases and J by 2 bases, with 17 bases between the two germline ends.

V and J are TRBV2 and TRBJ1-5; D remains ambiguous. The CDR3 has 15 residues. Germline V gene sequence: CDR1 SNHLY, CDR2 FYNNEI. The V gene lost 3 bases and the J gene lost 0 bases, with 9 bases spanning the gap. CDR3 residues: CASSDPGVSNQPQHF. The CDR3 DNA is TGTGCCAGCAGTGATCCCGGGGTTAGCAATCAGCCCCAGCATTTT.

This clone has just a few counts. V is TRBV5-1 and J is TRBJ2-5; a possible D gene is TRBD2 (6 bases). The ends were cut back, 6 bases at V and 1 base at J, with 16 bases in the middle. Germline loops: CDR1 SGHRS, CDR2 YFSETQ. This CDR3 has 15 amino acids. CDR3 amino acids: CASIERPGLQETQYF. The CDR3 DNA reads as TGCGCCAGCATCGAGCGTCCGGGACTCCAAGAGACCCAGTACTTC.

The CDR3 spells CASSVNTLVNEQFF. CDR3 DNA: TGTGCCAGCAGCGTAAACACGCTCGTAAATGAGCAGTTCTTC. The chain employs TRBV9 and TRBJ2-1; D not certain. V was pared by 1 base and J by 7 bases, with 12 bases between. The CDR3 covers 14 residues. The V gene's germline CDR1 is SGDLS and CDR2 YYNGEE.

Concerning this clone itself: The junction does not match germline at one end; this may be a read error. The V gene is TRBV18, the J gene TRBJ2-7; the match to TRBD2 covers 8 bases. The germline V gene has CDR1 KGHSH and CDR2 LQKENI. There are 14 residues in the CDR3. CDR3 region: CASSPPGGAGEQYF. As DNA, the CDR3 is TGTGCCAGCTCGCCACCGGGGGGGGCCGGCGAGCAGTACTTC.

A remark on this clone: This CDR3 is also generated by other DNA sequences in the sample. The chain joins TRBV18 to TRBJ2-5; D remains ambiguous. Germline V gene lookup returns CDR1 KGHSH and CDR2 LQKENI. V shed 5 bases and J shed 2 bases, with 3 bases lying between them. CDR3 length: 11 residues. The CDR3 is CASSEQETQYF. The DNA of the CDR3 is TGTGCCAGCTCAGAGCAAGAGACCCAGTACTTC.

In this sample, this clone turned up a few times. The J gene is TRBJ1-1, the V gene TRBV6-5, with a possible D match to TRBD1 (6 bases). Germline V gene lookup returns CDR1 MNHEY and CDR2 SVGAGI. There are 16 residues in the CDR3. Trimming left V 0 bases short and J 3 bases short, with 14 bases between. The CDR3 DNA reads as TGTGCCAGCAGTTACTCGGGGGCAGGGAGAGACACTGAAGCTTTCTTT. Its protein is CASSYSGAGRDTEAFF.